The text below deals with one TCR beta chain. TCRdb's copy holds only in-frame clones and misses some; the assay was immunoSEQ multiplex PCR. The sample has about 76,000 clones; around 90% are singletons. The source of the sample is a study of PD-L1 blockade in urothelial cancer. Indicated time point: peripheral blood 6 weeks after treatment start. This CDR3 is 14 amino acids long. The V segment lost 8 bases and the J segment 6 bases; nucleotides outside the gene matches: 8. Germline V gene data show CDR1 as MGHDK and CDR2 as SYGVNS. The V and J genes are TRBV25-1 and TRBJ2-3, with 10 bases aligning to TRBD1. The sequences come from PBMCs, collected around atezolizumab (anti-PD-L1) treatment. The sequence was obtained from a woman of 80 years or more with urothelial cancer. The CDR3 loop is CASERQGARDTQYF. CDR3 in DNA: TGTGCCAGCGAACGACAGGGGGCACGGGATACGCAGTATTTT.